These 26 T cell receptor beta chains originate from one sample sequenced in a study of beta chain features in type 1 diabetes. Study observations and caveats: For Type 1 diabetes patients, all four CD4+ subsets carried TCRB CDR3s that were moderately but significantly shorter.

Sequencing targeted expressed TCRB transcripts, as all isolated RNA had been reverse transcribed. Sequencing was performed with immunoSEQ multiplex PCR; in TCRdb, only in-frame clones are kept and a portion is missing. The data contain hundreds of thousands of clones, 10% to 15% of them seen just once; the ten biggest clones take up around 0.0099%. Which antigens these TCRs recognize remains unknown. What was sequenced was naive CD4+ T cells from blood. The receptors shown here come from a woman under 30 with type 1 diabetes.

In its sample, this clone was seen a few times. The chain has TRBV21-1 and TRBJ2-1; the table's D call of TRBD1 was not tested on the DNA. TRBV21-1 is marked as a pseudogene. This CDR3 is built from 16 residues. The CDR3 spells CASSHTGTGIFNEQFF. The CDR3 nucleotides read TGTGCCAGCAGCCACACCGGGACAGGTATCTTCAATGAGCAGTTCTTC.

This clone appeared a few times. This CDR3 is CAWGGQSDEQYF. Here the CDR3 DNA reads TGTGCCTGGGGCGGACAGAGTGACGAGCAGTACTTC. The V and J genes are TRBV30 and TRBJ2-7, with a tentative D call TRBD1 (6 bases). V shed 5 bases and J shed 5 bases, with 13 bases lying between them. Germline V gene sequence: CDR1 GTSNPN, CDR2 SVGIG (reference sequence). The CDR3 has 12 residues.

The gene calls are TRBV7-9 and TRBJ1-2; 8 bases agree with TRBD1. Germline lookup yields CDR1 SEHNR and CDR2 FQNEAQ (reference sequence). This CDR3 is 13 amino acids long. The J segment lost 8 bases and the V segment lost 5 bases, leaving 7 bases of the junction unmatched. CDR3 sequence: CASSAQGVEGYTF. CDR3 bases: TGTGCCAGCAGCGCACAGGGGGTTGAGGGCTACACCTTC.

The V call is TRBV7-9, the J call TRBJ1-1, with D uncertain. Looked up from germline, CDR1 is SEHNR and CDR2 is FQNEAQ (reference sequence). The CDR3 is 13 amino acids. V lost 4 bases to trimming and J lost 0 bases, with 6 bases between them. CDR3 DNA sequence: TGTGCCAGCAGCTCCCCCGTGAACACTGAAGCTTTCTTT. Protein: CASSSPVNTEAFF.

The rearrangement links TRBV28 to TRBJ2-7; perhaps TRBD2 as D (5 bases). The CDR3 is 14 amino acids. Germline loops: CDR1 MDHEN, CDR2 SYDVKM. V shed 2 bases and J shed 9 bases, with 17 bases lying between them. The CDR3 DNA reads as TGTGCCAGCAGTTTACCTTCCGACCCCGGGGTGCAGTACTTC. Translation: CASSLPSDPGVQYF.

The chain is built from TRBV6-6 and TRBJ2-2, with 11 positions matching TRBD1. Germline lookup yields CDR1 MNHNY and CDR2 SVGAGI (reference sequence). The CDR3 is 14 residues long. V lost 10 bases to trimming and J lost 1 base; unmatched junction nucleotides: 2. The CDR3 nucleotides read TGTGCCATCGGGACAGGGGGGAACACCGGGGAGCTGTTTTTT. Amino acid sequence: CAIGTGGNTGELFF.

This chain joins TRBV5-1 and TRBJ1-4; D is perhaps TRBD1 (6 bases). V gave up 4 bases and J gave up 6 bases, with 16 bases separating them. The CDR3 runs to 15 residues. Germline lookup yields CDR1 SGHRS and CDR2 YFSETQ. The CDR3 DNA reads TGCGCCAGCAGCGGGGTCCAGGGGAATTATGAAAAACTGTTTTTT. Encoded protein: CASSGVQGNYEKLFF.

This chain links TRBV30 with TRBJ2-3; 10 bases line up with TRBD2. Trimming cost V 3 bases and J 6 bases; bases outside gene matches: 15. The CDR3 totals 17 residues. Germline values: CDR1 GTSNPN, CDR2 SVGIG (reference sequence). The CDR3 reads CAWRPTPPSGRADTQYF. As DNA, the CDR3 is TGTGCCTGGAGACCAACCCCGCCTAGCGGGAGAGCGGATACGCAGTATTTT.

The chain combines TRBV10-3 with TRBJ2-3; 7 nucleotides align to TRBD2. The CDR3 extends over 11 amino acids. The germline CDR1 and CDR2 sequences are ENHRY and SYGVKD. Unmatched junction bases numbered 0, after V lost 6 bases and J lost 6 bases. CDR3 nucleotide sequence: TGTGCCATCAGCGGGGGGGATACGCAGTATTTT. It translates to CAISGGDTQYF.

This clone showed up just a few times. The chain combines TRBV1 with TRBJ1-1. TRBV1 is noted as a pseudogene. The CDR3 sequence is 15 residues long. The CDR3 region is CTSSPRLVGHTEAFF. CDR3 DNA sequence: TGCACCAGCAGTCCCAGACTGGTAGGTCACACTGAAGCTTTCTTT.

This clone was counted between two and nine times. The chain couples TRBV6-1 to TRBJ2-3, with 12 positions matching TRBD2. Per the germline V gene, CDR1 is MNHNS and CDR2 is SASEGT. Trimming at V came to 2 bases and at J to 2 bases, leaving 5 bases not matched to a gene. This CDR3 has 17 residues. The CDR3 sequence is CASSERGTSGYTDTQYF. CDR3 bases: TGTGCCAGCAGTGAAAGAGGGACTAGCGGGTACACAGATACGCAGTATTTT.

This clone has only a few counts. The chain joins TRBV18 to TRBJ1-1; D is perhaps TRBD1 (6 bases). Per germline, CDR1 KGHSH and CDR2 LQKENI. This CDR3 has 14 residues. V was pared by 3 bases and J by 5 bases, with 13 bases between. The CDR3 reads CASSPSQQGTEAFF. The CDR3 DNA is TGTGCCAGCTCACCCAGTCAACAGGGAACTGAAGCTTTCTTT.

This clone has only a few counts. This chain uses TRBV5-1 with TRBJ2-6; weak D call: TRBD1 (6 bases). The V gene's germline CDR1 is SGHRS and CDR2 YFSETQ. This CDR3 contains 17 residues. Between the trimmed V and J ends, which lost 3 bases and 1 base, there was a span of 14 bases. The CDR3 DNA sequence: TGCGCCAGCAGCTCCGCTAACAGGGTGTCTGGGGCCAACGTCCTGACTTTC. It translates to CASSSANRVSGANVLTF.

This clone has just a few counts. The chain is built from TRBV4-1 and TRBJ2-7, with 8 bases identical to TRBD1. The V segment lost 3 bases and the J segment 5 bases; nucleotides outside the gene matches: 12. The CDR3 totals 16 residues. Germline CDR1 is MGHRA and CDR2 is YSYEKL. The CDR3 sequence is CASSHITGDRNHEQYF. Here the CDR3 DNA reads TGCGCCAGCAGCCACATAACAGGGGACAGGAACCACGAGCAGTACTTC.

CDR3 DNA: TGCGCCAGCACTCAAAGGACAGATAACTATGGCTACACCTTC. Translation: CASTQRTDNYGYTF. This chain uses TRBV10-2 with TRBJ1-2; a weak D match, TRBD1 (6 bases). Germline CDR1 WSHSY, CDR2 SAAADI. The CDR3 sequence is 14 residues long. Trimming removed 7 bases at V and 1 base at J, with 13 bases between.

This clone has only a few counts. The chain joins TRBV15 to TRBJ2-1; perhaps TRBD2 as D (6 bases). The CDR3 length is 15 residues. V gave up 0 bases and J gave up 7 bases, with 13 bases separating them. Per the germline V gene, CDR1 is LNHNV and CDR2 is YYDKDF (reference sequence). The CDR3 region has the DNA TGTGCCACCAGCAGAGATTTACGGGAGAGGAATGAGCAGTTCTTC. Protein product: CATSRDLRERNEQFF. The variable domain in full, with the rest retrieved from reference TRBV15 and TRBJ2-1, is DAMVIQNPRYQVTQFGKPVTLSCSQTLNHNVMYWYQQKSSQAPKLLFHYYDKDFNNEADTPDNFQSRRPNTSFCFLDIRSPGLGDTAMYLCATSRDLRERNEQFFGPGTRLTVL.

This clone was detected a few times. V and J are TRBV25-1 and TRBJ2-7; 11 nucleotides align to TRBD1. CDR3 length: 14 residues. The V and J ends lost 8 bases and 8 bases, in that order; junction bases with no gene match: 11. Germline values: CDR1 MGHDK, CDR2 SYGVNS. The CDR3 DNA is TGTGCCAGCGGTAATTCGGGACAGGGGGTAAAGCAGTACTTC. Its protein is CASGNSGQGVKQYF.

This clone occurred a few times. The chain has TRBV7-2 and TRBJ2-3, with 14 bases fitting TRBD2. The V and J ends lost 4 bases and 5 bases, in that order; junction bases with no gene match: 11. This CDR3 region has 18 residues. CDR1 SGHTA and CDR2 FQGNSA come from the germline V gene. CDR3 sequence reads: CASSSRLTSGGALDTQYF. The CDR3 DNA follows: TGTGCCAGCAGCTCCCGGTTGACTAGCGGGGGGGCCTTAGATACGCAGTATTTT. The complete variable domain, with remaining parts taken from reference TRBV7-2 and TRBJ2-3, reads GAGVSQSPSNKVTEKGKDVELRCDPISGHTALYWYRQSLGQGLEFLIYFQGNSAPDKSGLPSDRFSAERTGGSVSTLTIQRTQQEDSAVYLCASSSRLTSGGALDTQYFGPGTRLTVL.

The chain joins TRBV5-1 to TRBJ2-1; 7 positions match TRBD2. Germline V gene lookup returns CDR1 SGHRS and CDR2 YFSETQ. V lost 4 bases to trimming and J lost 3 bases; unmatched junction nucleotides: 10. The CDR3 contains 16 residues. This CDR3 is CASSAGAGAVYNEQFF. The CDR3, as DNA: TGCGCCAGCAGCGCGGGCGCGGGAGCTGTCTACAATGAGCAGTTCTTC.

For the CDR3, the DNA is TGCGCCAGCAGCCACCCTAGCGGGAGCTCCTACGAGCAGTACTTC. Its protein product is CASSHPSGSSYEQYF. The chain recombines TRBV4-1 with TRBJ2-7; 10 bases match TRBD2. Germline assignment: CDR1 MGHRA and CDR2 YSYEKL. The CDR3 loop spans 15 amino acids. V shed 3 bases, J shed 0 bases, and the junction held 2 bases outside the gene matches.

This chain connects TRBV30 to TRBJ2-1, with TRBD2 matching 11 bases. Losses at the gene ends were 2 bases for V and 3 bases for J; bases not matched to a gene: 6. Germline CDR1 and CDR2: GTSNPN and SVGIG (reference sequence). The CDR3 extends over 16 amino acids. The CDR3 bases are TGTGCCTGGAGTCACCTCGGGACTAGCGGCTACAATGAGCAGTTCTTC. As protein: CAWSHLGTSGYNEQFF.

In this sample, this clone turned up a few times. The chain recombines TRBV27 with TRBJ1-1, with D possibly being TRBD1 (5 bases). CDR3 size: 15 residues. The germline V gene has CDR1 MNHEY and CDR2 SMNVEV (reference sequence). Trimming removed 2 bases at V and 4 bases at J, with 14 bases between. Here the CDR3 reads CASSLGLGVGTEAFF. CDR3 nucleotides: TGTGCCAGCAGTTTAGGGTTAGGGGTGGGCACTGAAGCTTTCTTT.

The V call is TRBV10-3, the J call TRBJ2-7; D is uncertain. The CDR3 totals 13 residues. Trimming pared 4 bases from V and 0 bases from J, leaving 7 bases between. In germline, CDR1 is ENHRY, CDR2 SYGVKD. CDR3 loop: CAISGPYSYEQYF. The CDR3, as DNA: TGTGCCATCAGTGGGCCGTACTCCTACGAGCAGTACTTC.

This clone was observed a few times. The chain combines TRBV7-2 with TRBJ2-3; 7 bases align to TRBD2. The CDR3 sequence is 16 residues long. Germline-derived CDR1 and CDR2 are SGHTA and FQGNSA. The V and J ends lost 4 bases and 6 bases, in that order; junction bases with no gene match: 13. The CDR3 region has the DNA TGTGCCAGCAGCTCCCCCCCGGGACTATCCTATGATACGCAGTATTTT. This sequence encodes CASSSPPGLSYDTQYF.

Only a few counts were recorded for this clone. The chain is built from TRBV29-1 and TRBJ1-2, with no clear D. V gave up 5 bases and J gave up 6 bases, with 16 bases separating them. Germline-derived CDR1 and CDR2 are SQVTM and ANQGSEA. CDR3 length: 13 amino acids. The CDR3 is CSVLRPLSDGYTF. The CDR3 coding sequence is TGCAGCGTTTTGCGACCCCTAAGCGATGGCTACACCTTC.

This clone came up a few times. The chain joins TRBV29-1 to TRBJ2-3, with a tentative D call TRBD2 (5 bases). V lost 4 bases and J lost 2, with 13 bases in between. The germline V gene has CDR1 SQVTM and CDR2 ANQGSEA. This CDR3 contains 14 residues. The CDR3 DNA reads TGCAGCGTTGGAGGGCGGAGCCACACAGATACGCAGTATTTT. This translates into CSVGGRSHTDTQYF.